This TCR beta chain originates from a study of a mutant IDH1 vaccine in newly diagnosed glioma. Study details: The first vaccination came 4-6 weeks after radiotherapy alone, or with temozolomide cycles. Prior therapy was radiotherapy, temozolomide, or both; most received both. The study's findings and limits: It was roughly 93% of patients that developed vaccine-induced immune responses.

Germline V gene lookup returns CDR1 SGHRS and CDR2 YFSETQ. CDR3 length: 14 amino acids. Losses at the gene ends were 2 bases for V and 2 bases for J; bases not matched to a gene: 3. This clone was counted only a few times. Its antigen remains unidentified. Time point meaning: week 23, last vaccination. Every vaccination contained 300 ug of the mutant IDH1 20-mer peptide and was paired with topical imiquimod. Method: immunoSEQ multiplex PCR; TCRdb's copy keeps in-frame clones and lacks some. Of tens of thousands of clones in the sample, about 81% are singletons; the top ten hold about 8.8%. This clonotype was obtained from a woman aged 40 to 49 with glioma. Some clones in this sample may be carry-over from other donors' samples. The chain recombines TRBV5-1 with TRBJ2-5, with TRBD1 matching 7 bases. This material consisted of PBMCs, taken from a glioma patient whose treatment included an IDH1 peptide vaccine. CDR3 amino acids: CASSFQGQQETQYF. Written as DNA, the CDR3 is TGCGCCAGCAGCTTTCAGGGACAGCAAGAGACCCAGTACTTC.